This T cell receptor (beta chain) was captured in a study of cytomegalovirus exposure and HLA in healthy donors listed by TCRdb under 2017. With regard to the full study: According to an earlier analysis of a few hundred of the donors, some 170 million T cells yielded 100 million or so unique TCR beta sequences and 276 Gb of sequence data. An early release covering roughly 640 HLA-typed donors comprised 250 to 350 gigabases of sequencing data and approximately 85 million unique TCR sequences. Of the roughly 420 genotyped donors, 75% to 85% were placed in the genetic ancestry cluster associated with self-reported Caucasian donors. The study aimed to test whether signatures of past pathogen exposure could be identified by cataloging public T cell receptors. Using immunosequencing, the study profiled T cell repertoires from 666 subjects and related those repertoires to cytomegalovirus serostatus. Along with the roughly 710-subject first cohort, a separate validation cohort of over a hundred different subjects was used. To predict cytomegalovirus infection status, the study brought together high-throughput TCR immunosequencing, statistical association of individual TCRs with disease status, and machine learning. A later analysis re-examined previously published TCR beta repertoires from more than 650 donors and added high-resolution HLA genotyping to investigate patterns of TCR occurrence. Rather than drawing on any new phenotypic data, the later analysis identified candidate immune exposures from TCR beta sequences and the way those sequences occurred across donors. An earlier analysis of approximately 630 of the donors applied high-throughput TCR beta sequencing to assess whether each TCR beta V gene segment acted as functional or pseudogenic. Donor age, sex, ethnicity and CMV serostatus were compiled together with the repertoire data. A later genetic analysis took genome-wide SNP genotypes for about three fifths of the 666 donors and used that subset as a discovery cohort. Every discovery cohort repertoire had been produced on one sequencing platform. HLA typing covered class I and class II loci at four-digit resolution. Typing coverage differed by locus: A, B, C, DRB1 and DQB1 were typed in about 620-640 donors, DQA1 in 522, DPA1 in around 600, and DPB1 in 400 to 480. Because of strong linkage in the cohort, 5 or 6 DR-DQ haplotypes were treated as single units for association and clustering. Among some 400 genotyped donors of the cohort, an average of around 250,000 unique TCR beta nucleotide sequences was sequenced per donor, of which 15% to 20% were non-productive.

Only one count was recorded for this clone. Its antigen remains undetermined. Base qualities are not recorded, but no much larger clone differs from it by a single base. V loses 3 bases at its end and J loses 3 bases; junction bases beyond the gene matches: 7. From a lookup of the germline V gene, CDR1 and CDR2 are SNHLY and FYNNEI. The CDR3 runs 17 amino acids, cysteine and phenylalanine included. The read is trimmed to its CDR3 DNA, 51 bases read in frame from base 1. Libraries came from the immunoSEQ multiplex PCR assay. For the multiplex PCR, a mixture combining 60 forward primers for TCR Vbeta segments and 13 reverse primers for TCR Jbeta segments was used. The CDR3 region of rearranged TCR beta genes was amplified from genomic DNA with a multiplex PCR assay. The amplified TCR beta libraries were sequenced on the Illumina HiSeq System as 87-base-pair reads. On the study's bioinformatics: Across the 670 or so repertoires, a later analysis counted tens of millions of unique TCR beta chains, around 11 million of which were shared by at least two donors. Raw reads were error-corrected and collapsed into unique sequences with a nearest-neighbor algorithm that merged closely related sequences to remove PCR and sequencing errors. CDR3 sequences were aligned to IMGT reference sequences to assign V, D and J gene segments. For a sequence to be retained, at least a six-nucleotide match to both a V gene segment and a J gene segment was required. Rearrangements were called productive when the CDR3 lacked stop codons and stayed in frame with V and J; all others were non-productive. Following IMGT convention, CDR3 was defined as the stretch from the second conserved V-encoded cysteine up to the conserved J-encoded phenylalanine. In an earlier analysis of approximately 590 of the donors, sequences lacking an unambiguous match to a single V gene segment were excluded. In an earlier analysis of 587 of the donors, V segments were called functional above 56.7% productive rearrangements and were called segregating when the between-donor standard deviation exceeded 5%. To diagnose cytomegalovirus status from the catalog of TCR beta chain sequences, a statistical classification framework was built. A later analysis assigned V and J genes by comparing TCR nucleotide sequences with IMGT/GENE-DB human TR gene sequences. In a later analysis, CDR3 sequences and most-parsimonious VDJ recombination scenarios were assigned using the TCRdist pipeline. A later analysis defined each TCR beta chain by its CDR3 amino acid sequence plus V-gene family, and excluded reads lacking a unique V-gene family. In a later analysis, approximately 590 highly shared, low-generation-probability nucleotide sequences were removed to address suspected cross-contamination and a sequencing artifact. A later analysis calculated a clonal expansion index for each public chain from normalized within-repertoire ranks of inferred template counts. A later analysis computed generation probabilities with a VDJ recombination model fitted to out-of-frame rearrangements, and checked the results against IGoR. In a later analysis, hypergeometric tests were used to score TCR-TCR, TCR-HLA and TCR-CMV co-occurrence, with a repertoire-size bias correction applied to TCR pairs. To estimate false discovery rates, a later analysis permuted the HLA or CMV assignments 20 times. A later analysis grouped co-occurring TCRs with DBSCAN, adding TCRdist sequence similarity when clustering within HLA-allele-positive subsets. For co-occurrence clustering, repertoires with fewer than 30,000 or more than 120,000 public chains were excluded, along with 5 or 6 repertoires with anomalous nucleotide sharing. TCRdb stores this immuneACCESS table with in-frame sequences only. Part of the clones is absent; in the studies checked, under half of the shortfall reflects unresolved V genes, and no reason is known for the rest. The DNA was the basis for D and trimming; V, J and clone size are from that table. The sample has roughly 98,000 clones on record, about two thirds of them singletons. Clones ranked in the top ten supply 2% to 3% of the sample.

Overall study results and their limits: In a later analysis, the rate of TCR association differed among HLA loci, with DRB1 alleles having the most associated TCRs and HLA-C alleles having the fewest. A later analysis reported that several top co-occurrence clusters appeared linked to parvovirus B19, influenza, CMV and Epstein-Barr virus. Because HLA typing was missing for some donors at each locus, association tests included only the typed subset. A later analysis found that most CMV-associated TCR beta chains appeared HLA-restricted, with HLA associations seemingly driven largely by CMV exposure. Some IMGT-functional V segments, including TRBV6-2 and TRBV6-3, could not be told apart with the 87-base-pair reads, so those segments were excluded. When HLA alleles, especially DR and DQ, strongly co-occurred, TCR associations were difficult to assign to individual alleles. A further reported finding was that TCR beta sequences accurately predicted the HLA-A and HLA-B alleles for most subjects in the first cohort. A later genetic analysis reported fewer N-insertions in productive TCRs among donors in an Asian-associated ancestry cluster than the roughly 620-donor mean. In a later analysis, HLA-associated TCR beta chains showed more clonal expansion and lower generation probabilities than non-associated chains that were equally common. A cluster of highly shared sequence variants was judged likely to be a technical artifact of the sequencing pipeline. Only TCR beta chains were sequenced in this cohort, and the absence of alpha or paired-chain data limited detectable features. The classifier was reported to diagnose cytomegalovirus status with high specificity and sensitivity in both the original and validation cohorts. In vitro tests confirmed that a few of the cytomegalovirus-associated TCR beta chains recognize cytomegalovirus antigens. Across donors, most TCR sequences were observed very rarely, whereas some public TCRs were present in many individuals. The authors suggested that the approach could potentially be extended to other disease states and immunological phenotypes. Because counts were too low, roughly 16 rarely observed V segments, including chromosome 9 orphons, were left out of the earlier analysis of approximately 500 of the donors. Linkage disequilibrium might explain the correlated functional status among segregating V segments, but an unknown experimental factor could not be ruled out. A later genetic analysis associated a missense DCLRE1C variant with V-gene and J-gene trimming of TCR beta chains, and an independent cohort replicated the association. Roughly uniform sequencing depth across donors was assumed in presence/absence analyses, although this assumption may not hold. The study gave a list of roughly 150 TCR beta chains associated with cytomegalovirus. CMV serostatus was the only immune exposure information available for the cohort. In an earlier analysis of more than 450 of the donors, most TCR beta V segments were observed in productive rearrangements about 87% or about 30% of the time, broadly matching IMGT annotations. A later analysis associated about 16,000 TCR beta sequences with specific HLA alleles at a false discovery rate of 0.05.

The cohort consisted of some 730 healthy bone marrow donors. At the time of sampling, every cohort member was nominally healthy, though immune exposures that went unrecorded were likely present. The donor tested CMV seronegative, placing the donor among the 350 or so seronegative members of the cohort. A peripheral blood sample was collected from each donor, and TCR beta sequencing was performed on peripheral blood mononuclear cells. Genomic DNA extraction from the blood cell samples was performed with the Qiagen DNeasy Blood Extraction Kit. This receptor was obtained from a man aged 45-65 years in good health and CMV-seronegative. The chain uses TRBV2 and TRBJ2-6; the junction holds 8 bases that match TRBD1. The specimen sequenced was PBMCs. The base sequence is TGTGCCAGCAGTGATACGGGACAGGCGAGTGGGGCCAACGTCCTGACTTTC. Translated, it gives CASSDTGQASGANVLTF.